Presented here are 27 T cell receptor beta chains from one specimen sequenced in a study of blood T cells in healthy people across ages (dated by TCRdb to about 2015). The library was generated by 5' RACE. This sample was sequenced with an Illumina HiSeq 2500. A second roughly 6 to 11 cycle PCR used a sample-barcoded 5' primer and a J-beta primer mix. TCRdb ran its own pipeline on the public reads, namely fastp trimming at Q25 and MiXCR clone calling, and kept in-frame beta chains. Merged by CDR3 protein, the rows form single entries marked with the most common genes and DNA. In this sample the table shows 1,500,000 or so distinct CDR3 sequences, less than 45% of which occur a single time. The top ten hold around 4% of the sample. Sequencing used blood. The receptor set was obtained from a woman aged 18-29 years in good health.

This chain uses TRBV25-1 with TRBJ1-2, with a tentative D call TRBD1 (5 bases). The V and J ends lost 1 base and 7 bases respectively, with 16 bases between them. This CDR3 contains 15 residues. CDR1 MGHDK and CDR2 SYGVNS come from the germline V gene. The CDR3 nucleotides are TGTGCCAGCAGTGAATTGGGTGGGACCTCCGCTGGCTACACCTTC. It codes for CASSELGGTSAGYTF.

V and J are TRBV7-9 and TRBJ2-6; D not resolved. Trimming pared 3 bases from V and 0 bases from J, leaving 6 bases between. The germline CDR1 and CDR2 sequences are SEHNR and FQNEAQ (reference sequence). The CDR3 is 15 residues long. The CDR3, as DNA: TGTGCCAGCAGCTTGTTCCACTCTGGGGCCAACGTCCTGACTTTC. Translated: CASSLFHSGANVLTF.

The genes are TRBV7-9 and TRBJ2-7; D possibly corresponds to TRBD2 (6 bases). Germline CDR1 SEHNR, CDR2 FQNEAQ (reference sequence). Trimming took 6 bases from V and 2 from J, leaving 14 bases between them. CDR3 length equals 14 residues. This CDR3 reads CASRSRGSAYEQYF. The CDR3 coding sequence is TGTGCCAGCAGGTCACGGGGGTCGGCCTACGAGCAGTACTTC. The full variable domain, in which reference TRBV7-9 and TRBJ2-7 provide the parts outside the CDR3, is DTGVSQNPRHKITKRGQNVTFRCDPISEHNRLYWYRQTLGQGPEFLTYFQNEAQLEKSRLLSDRFSAERPKGSFSTLEIQRTEQGDSAMYLCASRSRGSAYEQYFGPGTRLTVT.

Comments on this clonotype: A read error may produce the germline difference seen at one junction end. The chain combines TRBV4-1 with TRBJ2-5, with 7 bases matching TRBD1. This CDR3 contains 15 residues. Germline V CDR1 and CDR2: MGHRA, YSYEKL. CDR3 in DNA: TGCGCCAGCAGCCTTGGGGCAGGGGGTAAAGAGGCCCAGTACTTC. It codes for CASSLGAGGKEAQYF.

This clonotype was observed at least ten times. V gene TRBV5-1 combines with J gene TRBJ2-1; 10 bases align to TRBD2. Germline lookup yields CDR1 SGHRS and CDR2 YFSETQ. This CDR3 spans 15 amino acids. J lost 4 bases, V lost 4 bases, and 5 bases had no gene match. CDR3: CASSISGGFYNEQFF. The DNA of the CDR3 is TGCGCCAGCAGCATTAGCGGGGGGTTTTACAATGAGCAGTTCTTC.

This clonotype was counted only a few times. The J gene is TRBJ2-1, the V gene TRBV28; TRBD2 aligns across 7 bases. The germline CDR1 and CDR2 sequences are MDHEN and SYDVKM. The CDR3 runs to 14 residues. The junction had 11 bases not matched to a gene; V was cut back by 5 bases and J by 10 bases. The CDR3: CASSLDYVGGEQFF. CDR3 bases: TGTGCCAGCAGTCTAGACTACGTCGGGGGGGAGCAGTTCTTC. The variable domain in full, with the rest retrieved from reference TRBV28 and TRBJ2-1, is DVKVTQSSRYLVKRTGEKVFLECVQDMDHENMFWYRQDPGLGLRLIYFSYDVKMKEKGDIPEGYSVSREKKERFSLILESASTNQTSMYLCASSLDYVGGEQFFGPGTRLTVL.

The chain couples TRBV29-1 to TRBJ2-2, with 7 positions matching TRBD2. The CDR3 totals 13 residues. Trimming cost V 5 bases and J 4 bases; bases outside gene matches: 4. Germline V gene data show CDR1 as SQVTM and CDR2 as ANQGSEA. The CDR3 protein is CSVLPSGTGELFF. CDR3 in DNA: TGCAGCGTTTTACCTAGCGGCACCGGGGAGCTGTTTTTT.

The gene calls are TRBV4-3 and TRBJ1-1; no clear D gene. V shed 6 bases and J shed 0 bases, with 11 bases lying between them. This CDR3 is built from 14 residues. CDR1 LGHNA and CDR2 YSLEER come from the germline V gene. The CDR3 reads CASRPRHMNTEAFF. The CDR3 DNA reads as TGCGCCAGCAGGCCTCGCCACATGAACACTGAAGCTTTCTTT.

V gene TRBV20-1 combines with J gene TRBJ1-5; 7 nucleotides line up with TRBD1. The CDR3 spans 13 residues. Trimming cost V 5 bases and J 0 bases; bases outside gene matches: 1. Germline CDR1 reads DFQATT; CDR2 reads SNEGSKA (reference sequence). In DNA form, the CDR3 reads TGCAGTGCTCGGGACAGTAGCAATCAGCCCCAGCATTTT. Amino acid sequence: CSARDSSNQPQHF.

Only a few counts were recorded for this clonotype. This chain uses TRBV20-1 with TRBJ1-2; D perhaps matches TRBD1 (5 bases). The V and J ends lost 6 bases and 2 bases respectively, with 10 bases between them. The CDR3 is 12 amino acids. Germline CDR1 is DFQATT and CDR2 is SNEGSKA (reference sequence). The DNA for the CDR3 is TGCAGTGCAAAGACAGAGAACTATGGCTACACCTTC. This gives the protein CSAKTENYGYTF.

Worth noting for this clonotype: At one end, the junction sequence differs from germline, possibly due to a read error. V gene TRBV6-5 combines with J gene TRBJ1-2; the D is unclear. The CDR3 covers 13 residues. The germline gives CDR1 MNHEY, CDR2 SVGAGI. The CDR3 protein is CASRATMNYGYIF. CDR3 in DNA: TGTGCCTCCCGGGCTACTATGAACTATGGCTACATCTTC.

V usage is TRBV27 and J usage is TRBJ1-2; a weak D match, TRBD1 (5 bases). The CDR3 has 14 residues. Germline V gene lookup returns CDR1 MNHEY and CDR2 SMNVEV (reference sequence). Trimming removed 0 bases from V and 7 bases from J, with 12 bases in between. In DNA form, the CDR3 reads TGTGCCAGCAGTTTATCGGGAGGGGTCGGTGGCTACACCTTC. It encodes CASSLSGGVGGYTF.

The CDR3 region is CASSLHPGYEQYF. CDR3 in DNA: TGTGCCAGCAGCTTACACCCGGGCTACGAGCAGTACTTC. The chain combines TRBV7-8 with TRBJ2-7; D gene unclear. Germline V gives CDR1 SGHVS, CDR2 FQNEAQ. The CDR3 totals 13 residues. V lost 2 bases, J lost 3 bases, and 8 bases lay in between.

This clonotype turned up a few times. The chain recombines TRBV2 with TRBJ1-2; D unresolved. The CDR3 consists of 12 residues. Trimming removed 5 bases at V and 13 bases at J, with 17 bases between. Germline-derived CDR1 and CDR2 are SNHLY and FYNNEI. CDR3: CASSWSVDFSTF. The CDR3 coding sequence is TGTGCCAGCAGTTGGTCGGTAGACTTCTCCACCTTC.

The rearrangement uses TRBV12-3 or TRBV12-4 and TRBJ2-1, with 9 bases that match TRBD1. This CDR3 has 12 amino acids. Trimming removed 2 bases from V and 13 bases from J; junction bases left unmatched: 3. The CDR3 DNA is TGTGCCAGCAGTTTAACAGGGGGCAATCAGTTCTTC. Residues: CASSLTGGNQFF.

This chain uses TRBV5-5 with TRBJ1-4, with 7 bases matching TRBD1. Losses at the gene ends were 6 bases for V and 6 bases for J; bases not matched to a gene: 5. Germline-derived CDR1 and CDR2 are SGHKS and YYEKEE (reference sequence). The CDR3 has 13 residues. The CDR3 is CASNGGQDEKLFF. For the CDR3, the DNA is TGTGCCAGCAACGGCGGACAGGATGAAAAACTGTTTTTT.

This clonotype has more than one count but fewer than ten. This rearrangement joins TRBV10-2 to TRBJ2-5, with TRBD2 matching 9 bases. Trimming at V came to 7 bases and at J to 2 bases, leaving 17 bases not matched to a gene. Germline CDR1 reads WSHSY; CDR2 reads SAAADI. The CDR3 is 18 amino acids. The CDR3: CASTISGGTFLQQETQYF. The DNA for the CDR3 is TGCGCCAGCACTATAAGCGGGGGGACCTTCCTTCAGCAAGAGACCCAGTACTTC.

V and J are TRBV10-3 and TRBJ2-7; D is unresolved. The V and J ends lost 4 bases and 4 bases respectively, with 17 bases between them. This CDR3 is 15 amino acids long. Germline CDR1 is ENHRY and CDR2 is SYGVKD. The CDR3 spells CAISVSPAGTYEQYF. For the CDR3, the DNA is TGTGCCATCAGTGTTTCACCGGCTGGAACGTACGAGCAGTACTTC.

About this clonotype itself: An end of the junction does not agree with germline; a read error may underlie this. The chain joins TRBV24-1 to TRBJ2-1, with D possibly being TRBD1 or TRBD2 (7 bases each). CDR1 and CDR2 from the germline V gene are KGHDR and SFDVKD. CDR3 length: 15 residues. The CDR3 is CATSPRGGSCNEQFF. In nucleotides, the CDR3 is TGTGCCACCAGCCCCAGGGGGGGGTCCTGCAATGAGCAGTTCTTC.

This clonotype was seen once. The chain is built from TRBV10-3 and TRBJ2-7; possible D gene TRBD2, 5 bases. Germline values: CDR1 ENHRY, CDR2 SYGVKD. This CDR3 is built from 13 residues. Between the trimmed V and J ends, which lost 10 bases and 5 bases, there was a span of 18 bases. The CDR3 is CASSEGTQDEQYF. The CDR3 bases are TGTGCCAGCAGCGAGGGCACACAAGACGAGCAGTACTTC.

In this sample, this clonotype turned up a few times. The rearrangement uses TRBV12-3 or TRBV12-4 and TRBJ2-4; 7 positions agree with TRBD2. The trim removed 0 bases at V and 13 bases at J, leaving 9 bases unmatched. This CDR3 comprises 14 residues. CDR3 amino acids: CASSLALVRGEQYF. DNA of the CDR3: TGTGCCAGCAGTTTAGCGCTAGTTCGGGGGGAGCAGTACTTC.

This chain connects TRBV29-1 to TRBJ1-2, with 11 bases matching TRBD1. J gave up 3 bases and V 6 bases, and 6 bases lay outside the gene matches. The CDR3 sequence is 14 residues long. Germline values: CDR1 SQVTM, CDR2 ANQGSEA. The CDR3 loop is CSVRGDRGDYGYTF. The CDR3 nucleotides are TGCAGCGTGCGGGGGGACAGGGGGGACTATGGCTACACCTTC.

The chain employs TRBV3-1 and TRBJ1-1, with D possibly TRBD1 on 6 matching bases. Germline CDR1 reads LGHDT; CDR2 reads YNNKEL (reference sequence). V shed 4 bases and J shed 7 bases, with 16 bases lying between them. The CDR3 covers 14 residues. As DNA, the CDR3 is TGTGCCAGCAGCCCTTGGGGCGGGGGCGGTGAAGCTTTCTTT. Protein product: CASSPWGGGGEAFF. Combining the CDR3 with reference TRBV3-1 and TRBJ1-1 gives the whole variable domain DTAVSQTPKYLVTQMGNDKSIKCEQNLGHDTMYWYKQDSKKFLKIMFSYNNKELIINETVPNRFSPKSPDKAHLNLHINSLELGDSAVYFCASSPWGGGGEAFFGQGTRLTVV.

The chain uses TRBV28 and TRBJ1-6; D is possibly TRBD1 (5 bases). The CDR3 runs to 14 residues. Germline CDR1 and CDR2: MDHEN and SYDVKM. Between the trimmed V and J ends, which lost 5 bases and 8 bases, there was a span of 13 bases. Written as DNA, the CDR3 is TGTGCCAGCAGTCGCAGGGTGGGTTATTCACCCCTCCACTTT. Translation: CASSRRVGYSPLHF.

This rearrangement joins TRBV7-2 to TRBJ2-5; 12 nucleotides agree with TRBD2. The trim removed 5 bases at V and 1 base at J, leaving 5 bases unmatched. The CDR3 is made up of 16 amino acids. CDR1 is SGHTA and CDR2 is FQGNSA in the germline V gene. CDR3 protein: CASSPGTSGFQETQYF. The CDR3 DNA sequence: TGTGCCAGCAGCCCTGGGACTAGCGGGTTCCAAGAGACCCAGTACTTC. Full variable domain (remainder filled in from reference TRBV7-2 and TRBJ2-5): GAGVSQSPSNKVTEKGKDVELRCDPISGHTALYWYRQSLGQGLEFLIYFQGNSAPDKSGLPSDRFSAERTGGSVSTLTIQRTQQEDSAVYLCASSPGTSGFQETQYFGPGTRLLVL.

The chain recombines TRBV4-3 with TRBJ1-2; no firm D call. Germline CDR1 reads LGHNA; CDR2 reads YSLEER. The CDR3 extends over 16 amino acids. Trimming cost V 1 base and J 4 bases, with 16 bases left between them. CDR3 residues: CASSQGGGVMSYGYTF. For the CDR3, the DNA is TGCGCCAGCAGCCAAGGGGGAGGAGTTATGTCCTATGGCTACACCTTC.

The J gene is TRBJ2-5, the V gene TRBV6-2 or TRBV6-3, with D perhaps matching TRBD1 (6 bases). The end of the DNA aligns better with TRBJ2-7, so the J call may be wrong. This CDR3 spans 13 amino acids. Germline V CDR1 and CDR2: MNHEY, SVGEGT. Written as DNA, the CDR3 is TGTGCCAGCAAAAACTTGGACAGCTCCGAGCAGTACTTC. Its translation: CASKNLDSSEQYF.